These T cell receptor beta chains were read from a single sample in a study of cytomegalovirus exposure and HLA in healthy donors. Produced via immunoSEQ multiplex PCR; TCRdb's table is partial and in-frame only. The sample holds around 140,000 clones; 75% are singletons and the top ten take 3.3%. Sequencing input: PBMCs. Receptors originate from a man between 35 and 55 years old in good health and CMV-seronegative. CDR3s include the opening cysteine and the closing phenylalanine or tryptophan. Each record gives: V gene, D gene, clone size, J gene, CDR3 DNA, CDR3 protein. The D gene is left open where the match is weak. A clone size is listed for some rows: how often the clone was seen (once, few, many), or a class if it is expanded.

TRBV2,.,.,TRBJ2-3,TGTGCCATAAGAGCAGATACGCAGTATTTT,CAIRADTQYF
TRBV7-2,.,once,TRBJ1-2,TGTGCCAGCAGCTTAGCGCCGTATTCGGAGGGCTACACCTTC,CASSLAPYSEGYTF
TRBV28,TRBD1,.,TRBJ1-1,TGTGCCAGCATCCAGGACAGGCGCGAAGCTTTCTTT,CASIQDRREAFF
TRBV4-1,TRBD2,.,TRBJ2-5,TGCGCCAGCAGCCAATATCTAGCGGCGGGGCAAGAGACCCAGTACTTC,CASSQYLAAGQETQYF
TRBV4-1,TRBD1,.,TRBJ1-1,TGCGCCAGCAGCCACCACTTTTTGACAGGGAGTACTGAAGCTTTCTTT,CASSHHFLTGSTEAFF
TRBV30,.,few,TRBJ1-2,TGTGCCTGGAGCGACCTGGGAGGGAGAAGCGACTACACCTTC,CAWSDLGGRSDYTF
TRBV20-1,.,.,TRBJ2-7,TGCAGTGCTACAGGCGGGTACGAGCAGTACTTC,CSATGGYEQYF
TRBV5-4,TRBD2,.,TRBJ2-1,TGTGCCAGCAGCTCCCCGACTAGCGGCCTCTACAATGAGCAGTTCTTC,CASSSPTSGLYNEQFF
TRBV21-1,.,.,TRBJ2-5,TGTGCCAGCAGCACCCTTCTCTACAGGGAAGAGTACCAAGAGACCCAGTACTTC,CASSTLLYREEYQETQYF
TRBV7-8,TRBD1,.,TRBJ1-5,TGTGCCAGCAGCTCCGGACAGGGTTTTAATCAGCCCCAGCATTTT,CASSSGQGFNQPQHF
TRBV29-1,.,.,TRBJ2-2,TGCAGCGCGAGGGAAAGAGGCACCGGGGAGCTGTTTTTT,CSARERGTGELFF